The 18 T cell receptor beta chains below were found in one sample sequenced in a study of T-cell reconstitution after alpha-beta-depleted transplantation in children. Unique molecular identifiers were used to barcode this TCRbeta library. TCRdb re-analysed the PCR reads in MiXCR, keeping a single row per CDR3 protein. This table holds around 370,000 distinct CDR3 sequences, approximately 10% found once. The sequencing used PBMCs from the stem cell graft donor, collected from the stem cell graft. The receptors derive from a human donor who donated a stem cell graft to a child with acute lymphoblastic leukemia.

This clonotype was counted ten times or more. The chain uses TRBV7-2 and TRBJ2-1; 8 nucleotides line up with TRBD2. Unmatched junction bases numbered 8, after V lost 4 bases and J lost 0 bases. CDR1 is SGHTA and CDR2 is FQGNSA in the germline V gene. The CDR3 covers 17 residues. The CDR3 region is CASSSILSGSSYNEQFF. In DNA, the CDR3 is TGTGCCAGCAGCTCCATTCTAAGCGGGAGCTCCTACAATGAGCAGTTCTTC.

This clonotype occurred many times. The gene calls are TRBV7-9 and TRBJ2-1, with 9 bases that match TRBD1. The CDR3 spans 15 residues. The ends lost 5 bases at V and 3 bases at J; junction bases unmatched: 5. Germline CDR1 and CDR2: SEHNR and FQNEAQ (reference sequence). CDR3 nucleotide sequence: TGTGCCAGCAGCCGCCGACAGGGGGACTACAATGAGCAGTTCTTC. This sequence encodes CASSRRQGDYNEQFF.

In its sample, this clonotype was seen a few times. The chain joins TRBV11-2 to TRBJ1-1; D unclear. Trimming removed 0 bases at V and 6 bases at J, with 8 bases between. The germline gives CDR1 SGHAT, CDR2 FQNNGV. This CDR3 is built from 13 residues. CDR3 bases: TGTGCCAGCAGCTTAGATCCGAGGGCTGAAGCTTTCTTT. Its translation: CASSLDPRAEAFF.

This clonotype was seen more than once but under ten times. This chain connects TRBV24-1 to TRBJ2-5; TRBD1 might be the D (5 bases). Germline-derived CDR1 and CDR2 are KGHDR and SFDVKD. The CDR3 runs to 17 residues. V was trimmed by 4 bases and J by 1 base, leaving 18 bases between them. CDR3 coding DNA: TGTGCCACCAGTGAGGATGACGGAAACAGGCCCCAAGAGACCCAGTACTTC. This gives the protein CATSEDDGNRPQETQYF.

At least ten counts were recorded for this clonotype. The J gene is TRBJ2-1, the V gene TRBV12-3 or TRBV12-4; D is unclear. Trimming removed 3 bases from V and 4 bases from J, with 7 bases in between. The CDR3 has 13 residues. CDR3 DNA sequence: TGTGCCAGCAGTTTGGACCCTTACAATGAGCAGTTCTTC. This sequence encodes CASSLDPYNEQFF.

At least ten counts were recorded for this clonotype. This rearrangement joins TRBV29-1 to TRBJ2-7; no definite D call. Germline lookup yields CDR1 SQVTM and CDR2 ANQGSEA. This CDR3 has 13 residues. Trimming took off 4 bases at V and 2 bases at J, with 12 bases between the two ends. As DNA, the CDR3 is TGCAGCGTTGTATTGACGGAGACCTACGAGCAGTACTTC. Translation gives CSVVLTETYEQYF.

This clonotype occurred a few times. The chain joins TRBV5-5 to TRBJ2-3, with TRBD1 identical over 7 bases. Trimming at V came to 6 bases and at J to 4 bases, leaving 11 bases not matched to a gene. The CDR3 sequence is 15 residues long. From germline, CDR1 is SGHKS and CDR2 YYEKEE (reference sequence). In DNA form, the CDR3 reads TGTGCCAGCACTGAAGGACAGGCTTATTCAGATACGCAGTATTTT. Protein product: CASTEGQAYSDTQYF.

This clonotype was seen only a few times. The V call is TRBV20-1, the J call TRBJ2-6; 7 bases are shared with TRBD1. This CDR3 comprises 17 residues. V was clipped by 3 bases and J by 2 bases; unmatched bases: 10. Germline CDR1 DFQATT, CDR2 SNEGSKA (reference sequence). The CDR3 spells CSARAGGLYTGANVLTF. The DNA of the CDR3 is TGCAGTGCTAGGGCAGGGGGTCTGTATACTGGGGCCAACGTCCTGACTTTC.

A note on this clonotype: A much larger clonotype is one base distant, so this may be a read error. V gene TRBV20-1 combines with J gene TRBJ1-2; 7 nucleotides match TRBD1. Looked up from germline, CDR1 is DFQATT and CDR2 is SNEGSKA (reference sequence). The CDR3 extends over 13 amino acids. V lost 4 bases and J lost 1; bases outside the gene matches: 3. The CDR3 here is CSANPGGNYGYTF. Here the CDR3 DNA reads TGCAGTGCTAATCCAGGGGGTAACTATGGCTACACCTTC.

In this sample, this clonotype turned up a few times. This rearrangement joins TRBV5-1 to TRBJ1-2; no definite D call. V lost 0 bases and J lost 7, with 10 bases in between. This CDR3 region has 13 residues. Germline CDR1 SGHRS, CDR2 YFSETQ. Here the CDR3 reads CASSLGLEAGYTF. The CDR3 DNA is TGCGCCAGCAGCTTGGGACTTGAGGCTGGCTACACCTTC.

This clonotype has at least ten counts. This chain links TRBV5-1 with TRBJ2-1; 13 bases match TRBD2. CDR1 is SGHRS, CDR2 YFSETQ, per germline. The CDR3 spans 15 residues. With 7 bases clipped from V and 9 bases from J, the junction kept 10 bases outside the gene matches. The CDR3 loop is CASSSLAGGPSEQFF. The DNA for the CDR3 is TGCGCCAGCTCCTCACTAGCGGGAGGGCCTAGTGAGCAGTTCTTC.

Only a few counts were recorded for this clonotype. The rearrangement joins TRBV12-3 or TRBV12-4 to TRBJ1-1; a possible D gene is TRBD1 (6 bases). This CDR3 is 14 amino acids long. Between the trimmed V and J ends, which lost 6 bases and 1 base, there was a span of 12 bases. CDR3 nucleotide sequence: TGTGCCAGCAGGCGAGGGGGGAGGAACACTGAAGCTTTCTTT. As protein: CASRRGGRNTEAFF.

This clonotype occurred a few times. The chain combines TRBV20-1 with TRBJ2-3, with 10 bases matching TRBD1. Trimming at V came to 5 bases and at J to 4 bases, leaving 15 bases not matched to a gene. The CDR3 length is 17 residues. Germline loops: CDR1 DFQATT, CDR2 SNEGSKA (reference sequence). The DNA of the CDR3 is TGCAGTGCTGCTCCTCCGACAGGGGGCGACTTCTCAGATACGCAGTATTTT. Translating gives CSAAPPTGGDFSDTQYF.

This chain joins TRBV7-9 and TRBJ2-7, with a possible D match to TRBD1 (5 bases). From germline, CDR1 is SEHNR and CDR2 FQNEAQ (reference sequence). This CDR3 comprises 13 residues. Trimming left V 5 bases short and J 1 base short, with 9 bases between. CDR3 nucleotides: TGTGCCAGCAGCCATAGACAGTCCTACGAGCAGTACTTC. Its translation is CASSHRQSYEQYF.

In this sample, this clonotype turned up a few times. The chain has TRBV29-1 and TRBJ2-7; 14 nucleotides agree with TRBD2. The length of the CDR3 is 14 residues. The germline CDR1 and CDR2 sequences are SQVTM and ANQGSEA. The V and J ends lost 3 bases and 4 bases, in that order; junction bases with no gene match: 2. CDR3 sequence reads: CSVEGLAGEYEQYF. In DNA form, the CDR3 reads TGCAGCGTTGAGGGACTAGCGGGAGAGTACGAGCAGTACTTC.

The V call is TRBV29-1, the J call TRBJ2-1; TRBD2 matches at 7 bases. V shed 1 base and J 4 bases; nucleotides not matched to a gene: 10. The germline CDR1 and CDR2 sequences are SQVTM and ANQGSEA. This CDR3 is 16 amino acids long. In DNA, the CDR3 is TGCAGCGTTGAAGGGATACGGGAGGCAACTTACAATGAGCAGTTCTTC. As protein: CSVEGIREATYNEQFF.

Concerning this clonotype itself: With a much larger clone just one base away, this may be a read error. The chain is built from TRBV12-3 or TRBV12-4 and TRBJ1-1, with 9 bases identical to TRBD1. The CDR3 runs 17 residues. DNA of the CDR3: TGTGCCAGCAGTTTACGGGGGACAGGGAACTTAGGGACTGACGCTTTCTTT. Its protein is CASSLRGTGNLGTDAFF.

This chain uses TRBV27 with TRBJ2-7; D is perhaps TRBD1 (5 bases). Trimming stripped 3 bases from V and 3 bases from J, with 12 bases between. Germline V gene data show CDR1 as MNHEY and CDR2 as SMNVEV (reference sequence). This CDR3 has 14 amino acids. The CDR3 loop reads CASSFRGAFYEQYF. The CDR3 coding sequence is TGTGCCAGCAGTTTTCGTGGGGCCTTCTACGAGCAGTACTTC.